This TCR beta chain derives from a study of CD8 T cells in Susac syndrome. The controls, all healthy donors, were matched for age and sex. The junction had 5 bases not matched to a gene; V was cut back by 4 bases and J by 5 bases. Germline values: CDR1 SGHNT, CDR2 YYREEE (reference sequence). This CDR3 has 14 amino acids. RNA totalling roughly 0.45 to 1 ug underwent reverse transcription with random hexamers. TCRdb processed the immunoSEQ multiplex PCR reads anew with MiXCR; each CDR3 protein has one entry. The table shows around 150,000 distinct CDR3 sequences, with roughly 94% occurring only once. Sequencing input: CD8+ T cells from PBMCs. This TCR was sampled from a human donor in good health. The rearrangement uses TRBV5-4 and TRBJ2-1; 8 bases are a match to TRBD2. CDR3 protein: CASSLGTSHNEQFF. CDR3 nucleotides: TGTGCCAGCAGCCTTGGGACTAGTCACAATGAGCAGTTCTTC.